This TCR beta chain appears in the sequencing data of a study of control samples from healthy donors and cancer patients. The ends lost 2 bases at V and 7 bases at J; junction bases unmatched: 6. CDR1 MNHEY and CDR2 SVGEGT come from the germline V gene. The CDR3 has 15 residues. Repertoires were generated with immunoSEQ multiplex PCR, while TCRdb's copy carries only in-frame clones and drops some. This table has 85,000 to 95,000 clones, about four fifths appearing once. Sample: blood. The clonotype comes from a woman aged 55-69 years in good health. The V and J genes are TRBV6-2 or TRBV6-3 and TRBJ2-5, with 11 nucleotides matching TRBD1. The CDR3, as DNA: TGTGCCAGCAGTTACCTGGACAGGGGGCGAGCGACCCAGTACTTC. It is translated as CASSYLDRGRATQYF.